What follows are 6 T cell receptor beta chains derived from one specimen sequenced in a study of blood T cells in healthy people across ages. Sample-barcoded 5' priming and a J-beta primer mix drove a second PCR of about 6 to 12 cycles. TCRdb passed the 5' RACE reads through MiXCR, listing each CDR3 protein once. In the table there are about 1.6 million distinct CDR3 sequences, around 36% of which are singletons. The sequenced sample consisted of blood. These receptors were taken from a woman aged 25-40 years in good health.

This clonotype was recorded once. The chain employs TRBV13 and TRBJ2-3, with 9 bases lining up with TRBD2. V trimming: 5 bases; J trimming: 1 base; junction bases outside the gene matches: 7. The germline V gene encodes CDR1 PRHDT and CDR2 FYEKMQ (reference sequence). This CDR3 has 16 amino acids. This CDR3 is CASSPPPSGGTDTQYF. The CDR3 DNA sequence: TGTGCCAGCAGCCCCCCCCCTAGCGGGGGCACAGATACGCAGTATTTT.

The rearrangement uses TRBV5-1 and TRBJ2-3, with a tentative D call TRBD2 (6 bases). Germline V lookup: CDR1 SGHRS, CDR2 YFSETQ. This CDR3 is built from 16 residues. Trimming shortened V by 4 bases and J by 4 bases, and 19 bases separated the two germline ends. The CDR3: CASSPPLGGISDTQYF. As DNA, the CDR3 is TGCGCCAGCAGCCCTCCGCTGGGAGGTATCTCAGATACGCAGTATTTT.

This clonotype came up a few times. The chain joins TRBV7-9 to TRBJ2-5; D gene unclear. Per germline, CDR1 SEHNR and CDR2 FQNEAQ (reference sequence). Trimming cost V 5 bases and J 1 base, with 14 bases left between them. This CDR3 region has 15 residues. This CDR3 reads CASSQGDQLQETQYF. The DNA of the CDR3 is TGTGCCAGCAGCCAAGGAGATCAGCTCCAAGAGACCCAGTACTTC.

This clonotype occurred a few times. CDR3 region: CASSDRSYQETQYF. The CDR3 region has the DNA TGTGCCAGCAGTGACCGGAGCTACCAAGAGACCCAGTACTTC. The chain joins TRBV6-1 to TRBJ2-5; no clear D gene. V lost 3 bases, J lost 0 bases, and 8 bases lay in between. The germline V gene has CDR1 MNHNS and CDR2 SASEGT. The CDR3 length is 14 residues.

There are a few counts of this clonotype. This may stem from a read error, because a much larger clone lies one nucleotide away. The rearrangement joins TRBV29-1 to TRBJ2-7; D is undetermined. Germline V gives CDR1 SQVTM, CDR2 ANQGSEA. With 1 base removed from V and 0 bases from J, the gap between germline ends came to 7 bases. This CDR3 comprises 13 residues. DNA of the CDR3: TGCAGCGTTGAAGCTCAGGCCTCCTACGAGCAGTACTTC. Translating it yields CSVEAQASYEQYF.

The J gene is TRBJ2-7, the V gene TRBV2; possibly TRBD1 for D (5 bases). Germline V gene sequence: CDR1 SNHLY, CDR2 FYNNEI. Between the trimmed V and J ends, which lost 10 bases and 5 bases, there was a span of 15 bases. CDR3 length: 12 residues. CDR3 nucleotide sequence: TGTGCCACACAGGAATCATTGGACGAGCAGTACTTC. Translated: CATQESLDEQYF.